This paragraph covers one T cell receptor (beta chain) sequence. This clonotype was seen repeatedly, ten times or more. Its antigen is unknown. Base qualities are missing; no much larger clone stands one base away. The data belong to a study of T-cell memory formation after mild COVID-19 (dated by TCRdb to about 2021). Regarding the complete study: TCR sequence clusters from the two donors were found to be largely donor specific. In two donors, T-cell clones that expanded and contracted after mild COVID-19 were tracked by sequencing TCRalpha and TCRbeta repertoires over time. The cohort comprised two young, previously healthy adult volunteers, one female and one male.

From cysteine to phenylalanine, the CDR3 is 12 amino acids long. The DNA shown is the 36-base CDR3, in frame from base 1. At the junction V is shortened by 7 bases and J by 7 bases; bases outside the gene matches: 4. PBMCs were isolated by Ficoll-Paque density gradient centrifugation. Study-wide findings and limitations: Balanced CD4/CD8 phenotypes were observed for clones contracting from day 15 to 85, whereas a bias towards CD4+ was observed for a second wave of clones expanding from day 15 to 37. Only two mild cases were covered by the study, and larger cohorts that include severe cases with pre-infection samples were considered necessary. Some responding clones were detected in pre-infection memory, which suggested that pre-existing cross-reactive memory T cells had joined the SARS-CoV-2 response. Contracting CD4+ clones appeared mostly in the CM and EM memory subsets, whereas CD8+ clones were enriched in EMRA. SARS-CoV-2 specificity of the second-wave clones peaking on day 37 was not confirmed.

Reads for this sample came from an Illumina NovaSeq 6000. Using 5'RACE with constant-segment primers, TCRalpha and TCRbeta cDNA libraries were constructed, with sample barcodes and unique molecular identifiers added in the process. RNA was extracted from every sample with Trizol reagent. Library amplification was performed in two PCR steps, and a second sample barcode and Illumina TruSeq adapters were introduced in the second step. The libraries were sequenced on an Illumina NovaSeq using 2 x 150 bp paired-end reads. The paper's processing steps were these. Demultiplexing of reads and collapsing into UMI-guided consensus sequences were performed with migec v1.2.7. Using mixcr v2.1.11, UMI consensuses were aligned to TRA and TRB V and J templates and then assembled into clonotypes. A clonotype was counted as expanded or contracted only if both edgeR and NoisET called the change significant, with noise models trained on biological replicates. For edgeR calls, the cutoffs were a false discovery rate-adjusted p below 0.01 and a log2 fold-change threshold of 1. PCA with hierarchical clustering of max-normalized trajectories of the 1000 most abundant clonotypes was used as exploratory dynamics analysis. Separately sequenced CD4+ and CD8+ repertoires were used to assign a CD4 or CD8 phenotype to each responding clone. The public reads were quality trimmed at Q25 with fastp and then assembled into clones with MiXCR by TCRdb, keeping productive beta chains. CDR3 protein duplicates are merged, each entry listing the most common genes and DNA. These V and J calls originate from TCRdb's pipeline instead of the authors' own analysis. The sample table records fewer than 500,000 distinct CDR3 sequences; about 23% of these occur just once. The ten largest clones capture around an eighth of the sample.

The clonotype comes from an adult woman who had mild COVID-19 (a few samples of this study predate the infection). The sample titles of this study are shuffled in the database, so cell type and time point are left out; the donor was told from shared clones. In this chain, TRBV12-3 or TRBV12-4 is recombined with TRBJ1-1; TRBD1 matches 9 bases in the middle. Material for sequencing was PBMCs or a T cell subset sorted from them (not recorded which). The CDR3 loop reads CASTRDRDEAFF. The nucleotide sequence is TGTGCCAGCACTCGGGACAGGGATGAAGCTTTCTTT.